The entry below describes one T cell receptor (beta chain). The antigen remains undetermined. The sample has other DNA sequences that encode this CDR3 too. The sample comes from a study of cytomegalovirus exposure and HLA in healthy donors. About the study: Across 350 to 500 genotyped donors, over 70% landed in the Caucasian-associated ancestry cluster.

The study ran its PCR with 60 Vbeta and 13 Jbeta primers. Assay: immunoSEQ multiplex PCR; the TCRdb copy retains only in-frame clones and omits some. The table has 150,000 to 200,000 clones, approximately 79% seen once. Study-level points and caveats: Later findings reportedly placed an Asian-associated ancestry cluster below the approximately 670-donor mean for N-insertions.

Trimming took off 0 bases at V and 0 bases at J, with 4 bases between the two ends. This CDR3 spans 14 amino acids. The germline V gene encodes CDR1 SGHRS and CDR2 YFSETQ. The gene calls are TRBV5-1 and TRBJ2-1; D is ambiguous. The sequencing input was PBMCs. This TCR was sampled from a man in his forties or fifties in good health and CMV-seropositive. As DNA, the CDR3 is TGCGCCAGCAGCTTGGGCAGCTCCTACAATGAGCAGTTCTTC. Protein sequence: CASSLGSSYNEQFF. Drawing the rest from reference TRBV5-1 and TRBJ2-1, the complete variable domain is KAGVTQTPRYLIKTRGQQVTLSCSPISGHRSVSWYQQTPGQGLQFLFEYFSETQRNKGNFPGRFSGRQFSNSRSEMNVSTLELGDSALYLCASSLGSSYNEQFFGPGTRLTVL.